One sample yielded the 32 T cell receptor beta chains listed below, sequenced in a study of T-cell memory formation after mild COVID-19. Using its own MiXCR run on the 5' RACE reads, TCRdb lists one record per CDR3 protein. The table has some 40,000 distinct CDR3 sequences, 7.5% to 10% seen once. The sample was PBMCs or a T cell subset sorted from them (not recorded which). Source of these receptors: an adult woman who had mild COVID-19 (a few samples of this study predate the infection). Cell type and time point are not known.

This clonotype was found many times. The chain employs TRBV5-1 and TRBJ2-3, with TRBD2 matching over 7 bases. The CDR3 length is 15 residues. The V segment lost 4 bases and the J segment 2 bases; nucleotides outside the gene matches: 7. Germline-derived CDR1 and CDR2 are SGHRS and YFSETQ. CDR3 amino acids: CASSGSGTITDTQYF. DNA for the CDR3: TGCGCCAGCAGCGGATCCGGGACTATCACAGATACGCAGTATTTT.

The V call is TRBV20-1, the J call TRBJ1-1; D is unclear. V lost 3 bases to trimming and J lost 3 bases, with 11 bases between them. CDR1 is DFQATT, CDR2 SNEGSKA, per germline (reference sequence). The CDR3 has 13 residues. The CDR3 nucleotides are TGCAGTGCTAGTCAGAAGGTCTACACTGAAGCTTTCTTT. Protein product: CSASQKVYTEAFF.

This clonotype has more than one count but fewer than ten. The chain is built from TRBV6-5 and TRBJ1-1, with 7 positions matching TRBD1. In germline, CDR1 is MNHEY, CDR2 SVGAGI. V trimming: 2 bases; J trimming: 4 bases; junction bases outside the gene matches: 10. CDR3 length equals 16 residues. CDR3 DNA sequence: TGTGCCAGCAGTTACATCGTGGGAGGGGGCCGCACTGAAGCTTTCTTT. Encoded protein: CASSYIVGGGRTEAFF.

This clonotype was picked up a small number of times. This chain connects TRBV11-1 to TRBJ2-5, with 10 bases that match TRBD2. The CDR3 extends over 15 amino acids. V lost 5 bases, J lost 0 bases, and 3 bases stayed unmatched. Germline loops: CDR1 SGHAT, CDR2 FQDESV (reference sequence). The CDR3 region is CASSLGLADQETQYF. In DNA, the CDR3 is TGTGCCAGCAGCCTCGGACTAGCGGACCAAGAGACCCAGTACTTC.

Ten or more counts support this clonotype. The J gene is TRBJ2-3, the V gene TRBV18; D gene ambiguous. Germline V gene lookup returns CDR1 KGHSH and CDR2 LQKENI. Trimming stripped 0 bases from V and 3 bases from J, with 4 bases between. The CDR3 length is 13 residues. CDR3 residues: CASSPPTTDTQYF. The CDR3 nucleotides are TGTGCCAGCTCACCACCCACGACAGATACGCAGTATTTT.

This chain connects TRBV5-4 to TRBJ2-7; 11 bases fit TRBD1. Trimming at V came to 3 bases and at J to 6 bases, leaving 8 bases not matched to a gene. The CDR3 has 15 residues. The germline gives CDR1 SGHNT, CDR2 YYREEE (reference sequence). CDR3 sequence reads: CASSYGTGGYSEQYF. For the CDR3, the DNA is TGTGCCAGCAGCTACGGGACAGGGGGTTACTCCGAGCAGTACTTC.

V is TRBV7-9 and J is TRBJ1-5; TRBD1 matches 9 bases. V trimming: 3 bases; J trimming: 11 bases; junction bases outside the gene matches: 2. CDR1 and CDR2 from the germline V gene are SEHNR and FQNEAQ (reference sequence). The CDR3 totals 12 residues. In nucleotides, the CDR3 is TGTGCCAGCAGCTTCGGGACAGGGACCCAGCATTTT. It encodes CASSFGTGTQHF.

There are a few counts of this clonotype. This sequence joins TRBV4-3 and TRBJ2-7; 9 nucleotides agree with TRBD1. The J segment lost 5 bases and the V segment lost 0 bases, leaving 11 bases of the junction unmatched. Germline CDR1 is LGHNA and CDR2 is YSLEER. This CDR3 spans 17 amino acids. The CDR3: CASSQDRRDRGFHEQYF. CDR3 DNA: TGCGCCAGCAGCCAAGATAGAAGAGACAGGGGGTTCCACGAGCAGTACTTC.

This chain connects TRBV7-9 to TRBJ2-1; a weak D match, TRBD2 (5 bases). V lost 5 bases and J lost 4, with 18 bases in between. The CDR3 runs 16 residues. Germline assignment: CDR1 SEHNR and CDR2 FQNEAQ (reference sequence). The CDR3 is CASSRSGEGRYNEQFF. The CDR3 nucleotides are TGTGCCAGCAGCCGGTCGGGTGAGGGAAGGTACAATGAGCAGTTCTTC.

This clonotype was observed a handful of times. CDR3 in amino acids: CASSYEPSSYEQYF. The CDR3 DNA reads as TGTGCCAGCAGTTACGAACCGAGCTCCTACGAGCAGTACTTC. This sequence joins TRBV6-2 or TRBV6-3 and TRBJ2-7; no clear D gene. The V gene lost 2 bases and the J gene lost 0 bases, with 8 bases spanning the gap. The CDR3 covers 14 residues. The germline CDR1 and CDR2 sequences are MNHEY and SVGEGT.

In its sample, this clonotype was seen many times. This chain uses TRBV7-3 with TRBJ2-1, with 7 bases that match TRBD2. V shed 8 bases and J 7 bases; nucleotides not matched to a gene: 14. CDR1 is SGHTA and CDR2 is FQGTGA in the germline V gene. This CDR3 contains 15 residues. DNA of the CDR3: TGTGCCAGCTCGTCGAGCGCGGGGGTTAGGAATGAGCAGTTCTTC. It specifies CASSSSAGVRNEQFF.

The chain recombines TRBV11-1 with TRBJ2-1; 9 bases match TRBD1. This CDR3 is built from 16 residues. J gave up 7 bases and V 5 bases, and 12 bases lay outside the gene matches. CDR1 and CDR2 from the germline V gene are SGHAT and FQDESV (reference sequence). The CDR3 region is CASSPKRDREKNEQFF. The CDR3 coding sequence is TGTGCCAGCAGCCCGAAGAGGGACAGGGAAAAAAATGAGCAGTTCTTC.

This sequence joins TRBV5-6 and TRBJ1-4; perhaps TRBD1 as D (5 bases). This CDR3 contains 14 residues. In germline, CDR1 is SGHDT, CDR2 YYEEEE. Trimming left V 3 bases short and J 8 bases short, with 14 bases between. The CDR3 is CASSSGGFGEKLFF. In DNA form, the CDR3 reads TGTGCCAGCAGCTCCGGGGGGTTTGGAGAAAAACTGTTTTTT.

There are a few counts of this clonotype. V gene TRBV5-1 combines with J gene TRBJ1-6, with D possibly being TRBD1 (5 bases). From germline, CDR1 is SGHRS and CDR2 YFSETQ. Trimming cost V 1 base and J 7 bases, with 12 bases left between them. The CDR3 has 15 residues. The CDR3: CASSLQGSRNSPLHF. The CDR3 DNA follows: TGCGCCAGCAGCTTGCAGGGCTCTAGGAATTCACCCCTCCACTTT.

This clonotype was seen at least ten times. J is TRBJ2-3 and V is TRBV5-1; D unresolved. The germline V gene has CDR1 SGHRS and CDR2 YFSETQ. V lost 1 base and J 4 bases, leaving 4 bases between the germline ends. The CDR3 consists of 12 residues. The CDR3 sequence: CASSLYSDTQYF. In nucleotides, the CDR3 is TGCGCCAGCAGCTTGTACTCAGATACGCAGTATTTT.

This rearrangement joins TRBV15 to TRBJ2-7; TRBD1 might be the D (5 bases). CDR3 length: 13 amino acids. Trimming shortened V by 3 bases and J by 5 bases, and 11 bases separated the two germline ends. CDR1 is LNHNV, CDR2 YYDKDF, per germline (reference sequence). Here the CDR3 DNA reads TGTGCCACCAGCAGGGACAAAGGGGACGAGCAGTACTTC. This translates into CATSRDKGDEQYF.

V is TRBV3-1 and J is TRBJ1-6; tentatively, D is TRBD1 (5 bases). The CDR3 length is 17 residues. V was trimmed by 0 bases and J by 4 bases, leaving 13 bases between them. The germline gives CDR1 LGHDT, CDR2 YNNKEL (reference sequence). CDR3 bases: TGTGCCAGCAGCCAAGAGTTCGGCAGGGAGTATAATTCACCCCTCCACTTT. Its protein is CASSQEFGREYNSPLHF.

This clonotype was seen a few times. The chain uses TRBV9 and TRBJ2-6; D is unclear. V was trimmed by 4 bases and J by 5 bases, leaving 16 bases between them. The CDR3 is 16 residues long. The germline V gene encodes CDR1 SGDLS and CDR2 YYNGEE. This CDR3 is CASSSPIALRANVLTF. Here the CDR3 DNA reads TGTGCCAGCAGCTCCCCCATCGCCCTGAGGGCCAACGTCCTGACTTTC.

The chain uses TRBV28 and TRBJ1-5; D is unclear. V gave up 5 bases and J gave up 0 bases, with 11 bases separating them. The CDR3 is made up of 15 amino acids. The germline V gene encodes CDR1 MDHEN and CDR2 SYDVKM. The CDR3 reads CASSPGRSSNQPQHF. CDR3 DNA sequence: TGTGCCAGCAGTCCGGGCCGAAGTAGCAATCAGCCCCAGCATTTT.

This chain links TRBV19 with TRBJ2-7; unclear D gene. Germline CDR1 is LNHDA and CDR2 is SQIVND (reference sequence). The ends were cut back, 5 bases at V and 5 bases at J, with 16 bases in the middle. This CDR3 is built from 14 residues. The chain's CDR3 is CASSFRLGVDEQYF. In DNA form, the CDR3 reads TGTGCCAGTAGTTTCCGATTGGGCGTGGACGAGCAGTACTTC.

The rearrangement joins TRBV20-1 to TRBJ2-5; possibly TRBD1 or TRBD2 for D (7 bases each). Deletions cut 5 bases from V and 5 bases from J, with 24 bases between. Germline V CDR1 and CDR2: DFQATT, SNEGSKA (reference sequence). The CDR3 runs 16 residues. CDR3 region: CSALLLNPGGQETQYF. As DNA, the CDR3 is TGCAGTGCTCTCCTTCTTAACCCGGGGGGACAGGAGACCCAGTACTTC.

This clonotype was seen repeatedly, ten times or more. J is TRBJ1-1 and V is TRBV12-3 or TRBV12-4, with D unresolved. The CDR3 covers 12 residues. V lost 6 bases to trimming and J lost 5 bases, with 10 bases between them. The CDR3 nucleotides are TGTGCCAGCAGAATTGGGTGGACTGAAGCTTTCTTT. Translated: CASRIGWTEAFF.

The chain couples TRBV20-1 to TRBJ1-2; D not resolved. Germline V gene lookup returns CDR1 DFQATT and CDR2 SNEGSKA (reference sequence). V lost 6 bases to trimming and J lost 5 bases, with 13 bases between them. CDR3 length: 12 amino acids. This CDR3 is CSATDIVYGYTF. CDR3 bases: TGCAGTGCCACCGATATCGTATATGGCTACACCTTC.

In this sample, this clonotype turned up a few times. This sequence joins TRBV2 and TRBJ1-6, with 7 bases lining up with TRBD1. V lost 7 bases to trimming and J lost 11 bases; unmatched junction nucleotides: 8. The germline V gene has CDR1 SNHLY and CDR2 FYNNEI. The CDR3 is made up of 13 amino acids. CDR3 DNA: TGTGCCAGCACTACGGACAGGCGTACACCCCTCCACTTT. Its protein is CASTTDRRTPLHF.

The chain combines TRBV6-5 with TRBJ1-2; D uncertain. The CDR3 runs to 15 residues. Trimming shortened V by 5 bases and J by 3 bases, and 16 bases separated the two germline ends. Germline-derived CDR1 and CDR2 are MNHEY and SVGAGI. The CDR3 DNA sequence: TGTGCCAGCAGTCCCGGCGGGCAGAGCTACTATGGCTACACCTTC. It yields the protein CASSPGGQSYYGYTF.

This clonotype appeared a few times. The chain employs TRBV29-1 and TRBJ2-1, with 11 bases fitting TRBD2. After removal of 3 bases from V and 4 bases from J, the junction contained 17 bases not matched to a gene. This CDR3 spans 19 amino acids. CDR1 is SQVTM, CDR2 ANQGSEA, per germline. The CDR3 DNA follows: TGCAGCGTTGATTCAGCTGTAGGGGGACTAGCGGAGCTTTACAATGAGCAGTTCTTC. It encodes CSVDSAVGGLAELYNEQFF.

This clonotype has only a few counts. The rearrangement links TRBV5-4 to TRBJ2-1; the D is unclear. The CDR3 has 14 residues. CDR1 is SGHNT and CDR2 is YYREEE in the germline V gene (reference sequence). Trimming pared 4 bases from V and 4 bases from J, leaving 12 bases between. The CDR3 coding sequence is TGTGCCAGCAGCAACTCTCTTAATTACAATGAGCAGTTCTTC. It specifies CASSNSLNYNEQFF.

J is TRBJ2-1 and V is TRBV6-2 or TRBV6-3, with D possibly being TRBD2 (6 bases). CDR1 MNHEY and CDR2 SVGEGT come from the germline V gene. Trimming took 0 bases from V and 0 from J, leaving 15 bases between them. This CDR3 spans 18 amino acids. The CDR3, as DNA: TGTGCCAGCAGTTACTCTGTTCTCGCGGGGCGCTCCTACAATGAGCAGTTCTTC. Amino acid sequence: CASSYSVLAGRSYNEQFF.

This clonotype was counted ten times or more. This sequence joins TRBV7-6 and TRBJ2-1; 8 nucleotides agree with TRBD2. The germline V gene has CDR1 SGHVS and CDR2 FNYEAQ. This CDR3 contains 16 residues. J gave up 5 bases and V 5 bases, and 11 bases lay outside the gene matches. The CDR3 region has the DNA TGTGCCAGCAGCCCAGCGAGCGGGAGAACCCACAATGAGCAGTTCTTC. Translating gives CASSPASGRTHNEQFF.

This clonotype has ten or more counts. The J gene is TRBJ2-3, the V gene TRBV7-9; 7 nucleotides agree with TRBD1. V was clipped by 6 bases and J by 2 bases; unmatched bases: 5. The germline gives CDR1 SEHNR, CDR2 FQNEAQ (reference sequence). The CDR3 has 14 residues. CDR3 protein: CASRRDSHTDTQYF. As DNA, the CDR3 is TGTGCCAGCAGACGGGACAGCCACACAGATACGCAGTATTTT. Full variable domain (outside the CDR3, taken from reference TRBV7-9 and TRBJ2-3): DTGVSQNPRHKITKRGQNVTFRCDPISEHNRLYWYRQTLGQGPEFLTYFQNEAQLEKSRLLSDRFSAERPKGSFSTLEIQRTEQGDSAMYLCASRRDSHTDTQYFGPGTRLTVL.

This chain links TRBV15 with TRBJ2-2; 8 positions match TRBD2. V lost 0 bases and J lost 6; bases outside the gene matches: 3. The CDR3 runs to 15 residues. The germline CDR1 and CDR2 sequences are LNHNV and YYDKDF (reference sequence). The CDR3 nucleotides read TGTGCCACCAGCAGAGATACGGGGGGGCCCGGGGAGCTGTTTTTT. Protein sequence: CATSRDTGGPGELFF.

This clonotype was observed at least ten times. CDR3 bases: TGCAGTCAGACTAGCGGGGTCACCGGGGAGCTGTTTTTT. Its translation: CSQTSGVTGELFF. J is TRBJ2-2 and V is TRBV20-1; TRBD2 agrees at 11 bases. The CDR3 sequence is 13 residues long. CDR1 is DFQATT and CDR2 is SNEGSKA in the germline V gene (reference sequence). V shed 8 bases and J 4 bases; nucleotides not matched to a gene: 3.